This T cell receptor beta chain was obtained from a study of response to subunit inactivated influenza vaccine. This clonotype came up a few times. What it binds is not known. TCRdb reanalysed the RT-PCR reads using MiXCR and keeps one entry per CDR3 protein. Of about 190,000 distinct CDR3 sequences listed, over 13% are singletons. Findings and limits, study-wide: It was suggested by the authors that few new T cells are recruited by each seasonal influenza vaccination.

Source: CD8+ T cells sorted from PBMCs, taken roughly 5 days after vaccination. This TCR was recovered from a man aged 50 or older who received an inactivated influenza vaccine.

This CDR3 is CASSLPSGVSGYTF. CDR3 nucleotides: TGCGCCAGCAGCCTCCCCTCAGGGGTTTCTGGCTACACCTTC. The chain couples TRBV4-1 to TRBJ1-2; possibly TRBD1 for D (6 bases). The germline V gene encodes CDR1 MGHRA and CDR2 YSYEKL. V lost 4 bases to trimming and J lost 7 bases, with 16 bases between them. The CDR3 is 14 residues long.